This is a list of T cell receptor beta chains from one sample in a study of identical twins. From the 5' RACE reads, TCRdb called clonotypes with MiXCR, one entry per CDR3 protein. This repertoire shows about 530,000 distinct CDR3 sequences, more than 20% found once; its top ten account for around 0.47%. This sample was shared with a second study, whose subject was yellow fever vaccine responses in identical twins.

Sequencing was carried out using CD4+ T cells sorted from blood. The receptors derive from a woman between 18 and 30 years old in good health. Each CDR3 is given with its conserved first and last residue. D genes are given only for firm matches. Part of the rows lack a size; the others show once, few, many or a class for expanded clones.

d_gene	v_gene	j_gene	abundance	CDR3nt	CDR3aa
TRBD2	TRBV12-3/TRBV12-4	TRBJ2-5	few	TGTGCCAGCAGTTTCGGGGGGAGGAGGTTGCAAGAGACCCAGTACTTC	CASSFGGRRLQETQYF
TRBD1	TRBV20-1	TRBJ2-1	many	TGCAGTGCCCCGGGACAGCTATACAATGAGCAGTTCTTC	CSAPGQLYNEQFF
.	TRBV12-3/TRBV12-4	TRBJ1-1	.	TGTGCCAGCAGTTTTGGGCCAGCGAACACTGAAGCTTTCTTT	CASSFGPANTEAFF
TRBD2	TRBV4-1	TRBJ2-1	.	TGCGCCAGCAGCCAAGTATTACTAGCGGTGAATGAGCAGTTCTTC	CASSQVLLAVNEQFF
.	TRBV18	TRBJ2-1	.	TGTGCCAGCTCACCAGGCGCAGAACAAGGCTATGAGCAGTTCTTC	CASSPGAEQGYEQFF
TRBD2	TRBV5-1	TRBJ2-2	few	TGCGCCAGCAGACCCGGACTAGCGGGGGGCCCCCCCACCGGGGAGCTGTTTTTT	CASRPGLAGGPPTGELFF
TRBD2	TRBV24-1	TRBJ2-7	.	TGTGCCACCAGTGATTTGAACCGGGAGGGGTCCTACGAGCAGTACTTC	CATSDLNREGSYEQYF
.	TRBV29-1	TRBJ2-1	few	TGCAGCGTCCAAGGACAACCCTACAATGAGCAGTTCTTC	CSVQGQPYNEQFF
.	TRBV3-1	TRBJ2-7	.	TGTGCCAGCAGCCCGATGAGGACCGGACTCTCCTACGAGCAGTACTTC	CASSPMRTGLSYEQYF
.	TRBV29-1	TRBJ2-5	.	TGCAGCGTTGAAGTTAGGACAGAAGAGACCCAGTACTTC	CSVEVRTEETQYF
.	TRBV20-1	TRBJ1-4	few	TGCAGTGCTAGGGCCACAACTAATGAAAAACTGTTTTTT	CSARATTNEKLFF
.	TRBV6-5	TRBJ1-4	few	TGTGCCAGCAGTTACGGGAGGGCAGCTGGAAAACTGTTTTTT	CASSYGRAAGKLFF
TRBD2	TRBV12-3/TRBV12-4	TRBJ2-7	.	TGTGCCAGCAGTTTAAGGGCTAGCGGATCCTACGAGCAGTACTTC	CASSLRASGSYEQYF
.	TRBV10-3	TRBJ2-2	.	TGTGCCATCAGTGAACGACAAAACGCTGGGGAGCTGTTTTTT	CAISERQNAGELFF
TRBD2	TRBV7-9	TRBJ2-3	.	TGTGCCAGCACTTCCGCGGGAGGACCAGATACGCAGTATTTT	CASTSAGGPDTQYF
TRBD2	TRBV9	TRBJ2-1	.	TGTGCCAGCAGCGCCGTAAGCGGGAGTCGGTTCTTC	CASSAVSGSRFF
.	TRBV4-2	TRBJ2-1	few	TGTGCCAGCAGCCAAGATTTCTCCTACAATGAGCAGTTCTTC	CASSQDFSYNEQFF
.	TRBV7-9	TRBJ2-1	few	TGTGCCAGCAGCCGGGACTACAATGAGCAGTTCTTC	CASSRDYNEQFF
TRBD2	TRBV29-1	TRBJ2-5	.	TGCAGCGTTGTAGGCGGGAGGGAAGAGACCCAGTACTTC	CSVVGGREETQYF
TRBD2	TRBV12-3/TRBV12-4	TRBJ2-3	few	TGTGCCAGCAGTTTAGGACTAGCGGGAGGTCAAGATACGCAGTATTTT	CASSLGLAGGQDTQYF
.	TRBV20-1	TRBJ1-5	few	TGCAGTGCTTCCTCGGATCAGCCCCAGCATTTT	CSASSDQPQHF
TRBD2	TRBV6-1	TRBJ2-3	few	TGTGCCAGCAGCTGGACTAGCGGGAGAATGCCAGATACGCAGTATTTT	CASSWTSGRMPDTQYF
.	TRBV5-1	TRBJ2-5	many	TGCGCCAGCAGCTTGGCCCCCGGACCACAAGAGACCCAGTACTTC	CASSLAPGPQETQYF
.	TRBV20-1	TRBJ2-4	few	TGCAGTGCTAGAAACAGCGAAAAAAACATTCAGTACTTC	CSARNSEKNIQYF
TRBD2	TRBV24-1	TRBJ2-1	.	TGTGCCACCAGTGATTTTGCTAGCGGGAACACGGGGCAGTTCTTC	CATSDFASGNTGQFF
.	TRBV29-1	TRBJ1-5	.	TGCAGCGTTGGTCAGTTCAATCAGCCCCAGCATTTT	CSVGQFNQPQHF
TRBD2	TRBV11-2	TRBJ2-1	.	TGTGCCAGCAGCCCGCCCCAAACCGGGACTAGCGGGAGTAACGGTGAGCAGTTCTTC	CASSPPQTGTSGSNGEQFF
TRBD1	TRBV15	TRBJ1-4	.	TGTGCCACCGGGACAGGTCATGAAAAACTGTTTTTT	CATGTGHEKLFF
TRBD2	TRBV20-1	TRBJ2-3	few	TGCAGTGCTGGGCGGGGGGGCTCTAGCACAGATACGCAGTATTTT	CSAGRGGSSTDTQYF
TRBD1	TRBV18	TRBJ2-3	few	TGTGCCAGCTCACAAGGCCTTGGACAGGGGCATTTGGATACGCAGTATTTT	CASSQGLGQGHLDTQYF
TRBD1	TRBV5-1	TRBJ2-2	.	TGCGCCAGCAGCTTGGTTACAGGGGACACCGAGGAGCTGTTTTTT	CASSLVTGDTEELFF
TRBD1	TRBV20-1	TRBJ1-5	many	TGCAGTGCTACCCCCCCGGGACAGGGTGGGCAGCCCCAGCATTTT	CSATPPGQGGQPQHF
TRBD2	TRBV18	TRBJ2-1	few	TGTGCCAGCTCACCAGGGAGCGGGAGTTACAATGAGCAGTTCTTC	CASSPGSGSYNEQFF
.	TRBV18	TRBJ1-6	.	TGTGCCAGCTCTCTCGGGGATGGTTCACCCCTCCACTTT	CASSLGDGSPLHF
.	TRBV12-3/TRBV12-4	TRBJ2-5	few	TGTGCCAGCATCCAACGGGGGCAGCAAGAGACCCAGTACTTC	CASIQRGQQETQYF
.	TRBV10-3	TRBJ2-7	many	TGTGCCATCAGTGACCGAGACGCCCAAAAGCAGTACTTC	CAISDRDAQKQYF
.	TRBV6-1	TRBJ2-6	.	TGTGCCAGCAGTGAATTGGCAAGGGGCACTGGGGCCAACGTCCTGACTTTC	CASSELARGTGANVLTF
.	TRBV9	TRBJ2-1	.	TGTGCCAGCAGCGAAAAGACGGGGCCGCCCTACAATGAGCAGTTCTTC	CASSEKTGPPYNEQFF
TRBD1	TRBV28	TRBJ2-2	few	TGTGCCAGCAGTTTCTCCGGACAGGGGGGTATCGGGACCGGGGAGCTGTTTTTT	CASSFSGQGGIGTGELFF
.	TRBV28	TRBJ2-5	.	TGTGCCAGCAGTTTAGGCTCGGGGGCACATGGGGAGACCCAGTACTTC	CASSLGSGAHGETQYF
.	TRBV7-9	TRBJ2-2	once	TGTGCCAGCAACTTACGGGATATCACCGGGGAGCTGTTTTTT	CASNLRDITGELFF
.	TRBV12-3/TRBV12-4	TRBJ2-3	.	TGTGCCAGCAGGCCCTCCGACGGGACACCTAGCACAGATACGCAGTATTTT	CASRPSDGTPSTDTQYF
.	TRBV7-9	TRBJ1-3	.	TGTGCCAGCGGAAGGACAGCGAGAGGAAACACCATATATTTT	CASGRTARGNTIYF
.	TRBV11-2	TRBJ2-5	.	TGTGCCAGCAGCTTAGATCCGGACGTATCGGAGACCCAGTACTTC	CASSLDPDVSETQYF
TRBD2	TRBV9	TRBJ2-2	once	TGTGCCAGCAGCTCCGGGGCGGGAGGGACCGGGGAGCTGTTTTTT	CASSSGAGGTGELFF
.	TRBV2	TRBJ2-2	.	TGTGCCAGCAAAAACGAGGCGAACACCGGGGAGCTGTTTTTT	CASKNEANTGELFF